These T cell receptor beta chains were read from a single sample in a study of human T cells and chemical hapten exposure. TCRdb re-derived calls from the RACE reads in MiXCR, one entry per CDR3 protein. Here the sample spans under 200,000 distinct CDR3 sequences, 28% being singletons. The input for sequencing was whole blood, taken in connection with sensitization to the hapten diphenylcyclopropenone (DPC). Receptors originate from a woman younger than 30 with alopecia areata. Some clones in this sample may be carry-over from other donors' samples. CDR3s include the opening cysteine and the closing phenylalanine or tryptophan. D genes are given only for firm matches. For some rows the clone size is stated as once, few or many, or as a class when expanded; others skip it.

clone_size j_call v_call d_call cdr3_aa cdr3_nt
- TRBJ2-5 TRBV27 TRBD2 CASTPRGLAGGSRETQYF TGTGCCAGCACCCCCCGGGGATTAGCGGGGGGCTCCAGAGAGACCCAGTACTTC
- TRBJ2-1 TRBV11-2 - CASSRFKGNEQFF TGTGCCAGCAGCCGTTTTAAGGGCAATGAGCAGTTCTTC
- TRBJ2-1 TRBV9 - CASSVEPSSYNEQFF TGTGCCAGCAGCGTTGAGCCTAGCTCCTACAATGAGCAGTTCTTC
- TRBJ2-2 TRBV12-3/TRBV12-4 - CASSTPGGSTGELFF TGTGCCAGCAGTACCCCTGGGGGGAGCACCGGGGAGCTGTTTTTT
- TRBJ2-7 TRBV7-9 TRBD2 CAGGLAGGEQYF TGTGCCGGGGGACTAGCGGGGGGCGAGCAGTACTTC
- TRBJ1-3 TRBV10-3 TRBD1 CAIRRDSAGNTIYF TGTGCCATCAGACGGGACAGTGCTGGAAACACCATATATTTT
- TRBJ1-1 TRBV6-6 - CASSPSWEGSEAFF TGTGCCAGCAGTCCCTCATGGGAAGGATCTGAAGCTTTCTTT
- TRBJ2-5 TRBV7-7 TRBD1 CASSVTAGTGTGTQYF TGTGCCAGCAGCGTTACCGCCGGGACAGGGACTGGGACCCAGTACTTC
few TRBJ2-5 TRBV14 TRBD1 CASSQATGGGKTQYF TGTGCCAGCAGCCAGGCGACAGGGGGCGGGAAGACCCAGTACTTC
once TRBJ2-6 TRBV4-3 - CASSQEGFSGANVLTF TGCGCCAGCAGCCAAGAAGGTTTCTCTGGGGCCAACGTCCTGACTTTC
few TRBJ2-7 TRBV20-1 - CSARSGQRNYEQYF TGCAGTGCTAGGTCCGGACAGAGAAACTACGAGCAGTACTTC
few TRBJ2-3 TRBV6-5 - CASSTGGDTQYF TGTGCCAGCAGTACCGGAGGAGATACGCAGTATTTT
- TRBJ1-5 TRBV4-1 - CASSQDGVGGAQPQHF TGCGCCAGCAGCCAAGATGGGGTCGGGGGGGCTCAGCCCCAGCATTTT
- TRBJ1-4 TRBV7-8 - CASSFSNEKLFF TGTGCCAGCAGCTTTTCCAATGAAAAACTGTTTTTT
- TRBJ2-2 TRBV29-1 - CSVDGLGSGELFF TGCAGCGTTGACGGGCTCGGCTCCGGGGAGCTGTTTTTT
- TRBJ2-3 TRBV9 TRBD2 CASSATTSGSTDTQYF TGTGCCAGCAGCGCTACGACTAGCGGGAGCACAGATACGCAGTATTTT
- TRBJ2-1 TRBV5-6 TRBD2 CASSLSAGGRNEQFF TGTGCCAGCAGCTTGTCAGCGGGAGGTAGGAATGAGCAGTTCTTC
- TRBJ2-7 TRBV10-3 - CAIRTSTDASGEQYF TGTGCCATCAGGACCTCGACCGACGCGTCGGGGGAGCAGTACTTC
- TRBJ1-2 TRBV12-3/TRBV12-4 - CASSFNRDTYGYTF TGTGCCAGCAGTTTCAACCGGGACACCTATGGCTACACCTTC
- TRBJ2-3 TRBV4-1 - CASSESERFTDTQYF TGCGCCAGCAGCGAATCTGAGCGGTTCACAGATACGCAGTATTTT
- TRBJ2-1 TRBV6-2/TRBV6-3 - CASSYGTLSYNEQFF TGTGCCAGCAGTTATGGGACACTCTCCTACAATGAGCAGTTCTTC
- TRBJ2-7 TRBV7-2 - CASSLSRQTSPYEQYF TGTGCCAGCAGCTTATCTCGTCAGACCTCCCCCTACGAGCAGTACTTC
few TRBJ2-7 TRBV11-2 - CASTGAGLTYEQYF TGTGCCAGCACCGGGGCCGGGCTAACCTACGAGCAGTACTTC
- TRBJ2-6 TRBV9 - CASSVSGQNNVLTF TGTGCCAGCAGCGTATCAGGTCAGAACAACGTCCTGACTTTC
few TRBJ2-7 TRBV7-9 - CASSADTAYEQYF TGTGCCAGCAGCGCGGACACCGCCTACGAGCAGTACTTC
- TRBJ1-2 TRBV29-1 TRBD1 CSVDDPTGANYGYTF TGCAGCGTTGACGACCCGACAGGGGCCAACTATGGCTACACCTTC
few TRBJ2-7 TRBV9 - CASSGGGGGHYEQYF TGTGCCAGCAGCGGAGGAGGGGGGGGCCACTACGAGCAGTACTTC
- TRBJ1-2 TRBV29-1 - CSVDYSAKGYTF TGCAGCGTTGATTATTCGGCCAAGGGCTACACCTTC
few TRBJ1-2 TRBV10-3 TRBD1 CAISGQGPIYGYTF TGTGCCATCAGCGGACAGGGGCCGATCTATGGCTACACCTTC
few TRBJ1-1 TRBV9 - CASSARPGAGTEAFF TGTGCCAGCAGCGCCCGGCCGGGGGCTGGCACTGAAGCTTTCTTT